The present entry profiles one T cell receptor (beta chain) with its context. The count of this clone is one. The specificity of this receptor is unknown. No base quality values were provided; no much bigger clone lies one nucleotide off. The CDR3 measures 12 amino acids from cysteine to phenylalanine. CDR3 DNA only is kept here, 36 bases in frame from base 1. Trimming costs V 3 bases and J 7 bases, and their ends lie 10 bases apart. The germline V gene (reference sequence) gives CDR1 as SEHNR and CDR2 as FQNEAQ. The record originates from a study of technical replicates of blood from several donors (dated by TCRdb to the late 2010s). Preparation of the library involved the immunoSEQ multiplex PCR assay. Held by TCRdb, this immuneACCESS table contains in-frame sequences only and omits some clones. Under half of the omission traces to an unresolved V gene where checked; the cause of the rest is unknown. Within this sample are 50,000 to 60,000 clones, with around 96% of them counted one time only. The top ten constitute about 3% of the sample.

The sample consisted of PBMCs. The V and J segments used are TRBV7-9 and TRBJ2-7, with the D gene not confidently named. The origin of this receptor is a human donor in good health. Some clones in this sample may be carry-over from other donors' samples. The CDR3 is CASSFHVQEQYF. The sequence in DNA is TGTGCCAGCAGCTTCCACGTACAAGAGCAGTACTTC.